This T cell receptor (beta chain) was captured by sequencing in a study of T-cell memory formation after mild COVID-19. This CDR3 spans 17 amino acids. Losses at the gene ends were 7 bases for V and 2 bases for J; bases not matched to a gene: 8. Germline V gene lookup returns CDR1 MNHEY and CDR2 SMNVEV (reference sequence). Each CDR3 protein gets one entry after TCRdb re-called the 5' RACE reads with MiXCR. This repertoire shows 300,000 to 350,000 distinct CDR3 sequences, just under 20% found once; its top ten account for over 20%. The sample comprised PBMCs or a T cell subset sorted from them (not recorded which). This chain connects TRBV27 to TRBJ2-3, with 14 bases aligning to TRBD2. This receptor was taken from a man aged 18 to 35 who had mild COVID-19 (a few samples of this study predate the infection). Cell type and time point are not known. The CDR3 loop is CASTGTSGGTLTDTQYF. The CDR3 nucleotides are TGTGCCAGCACCGGGACTAGCGGGGGAACGCTCACAGATACGCAGTATTTT.